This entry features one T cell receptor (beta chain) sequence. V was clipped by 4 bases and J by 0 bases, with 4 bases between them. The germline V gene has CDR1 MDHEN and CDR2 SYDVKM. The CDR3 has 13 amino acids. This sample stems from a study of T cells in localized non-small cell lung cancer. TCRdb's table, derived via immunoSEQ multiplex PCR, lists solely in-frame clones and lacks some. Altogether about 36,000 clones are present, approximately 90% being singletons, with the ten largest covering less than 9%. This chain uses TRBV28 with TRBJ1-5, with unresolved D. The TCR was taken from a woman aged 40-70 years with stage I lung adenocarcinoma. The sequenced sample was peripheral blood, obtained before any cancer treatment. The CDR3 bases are TGTGCCAGCAGTTCAGATAGCAATCAGCCCCAGCATTTT. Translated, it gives CASSSDSNQPQHF.